A selection of T cell receptor beta chains follows, all from one sample in a study of blood T cell repertoires in COVID-19. Data came from immunoSEQ multiplex PCR; TCRdb stores just in-frame clones and leaves some out. The sample records about 75,000 clones, 90% being singletons. The sample comprised peripheral blood. These receptors were collected from a human donor in a cohort sampled during active COVID-19. Both conserved end residues are part of each CDR3. Fields, in order: V gene, J gene, clone size, D gene, CDR3 protein, CDR3 DNA. A D gene is named only where the DNA matches it firmly. Clone size appears in some rows only: once, few, many, or a class for an expanded clone.

TRBV7-3	TRBJ2-1	NA	TRBD2	CASSLGTSGSNEQFF	TGTGCCAGCAGCTTAGGGACTAGCGGGAGCAATGAGCAGTTCTTC
TRBV27	TRBJ1-4	NA	TRBD1	CASSPDQDRGRIRKEKLFF	TGTGCCAGCAGTCCAGATCAGGACAGGGGGCGCATTAGAAAAGAAAAACTGTTTTTT
TRBV5-6	TRBJ1-5	NA	NA	CASSLLQGNQPQHF	TGTGCCAGCAGCTTGTTACAGGGAAACCAGCCCCAGCATTTT
TRBV19	TRBJ2-7	NA	TRBD1	CASSNRQGGYEQYF	TGTGCCAGTAGTAATCGACAGGGTGGCTACGAGCAGTACTTC
TRBV11-2	TRBJ2-1	NA	TRBD2	CASSNLGLAGRDEQFF	TGTGCCAGCAGCAACTTGGGACTAGCGGGAAGGGATGAGCAGTTCTTC
TRBV7-9	TRBJ1-2	NA	NA	CASSLGQSGYYTF	TGTGCCAGCAGCTTAGGGCAATCGGGATACTACACCTTC
TRBV9	TRBJ2-1	NA	TRBD2	CASSVAGTSLVYNEQFF	TGTGCCAGCAGCGTAGCCGGGACTAGCCTCGTCTACAATGAGCAGTTCTTC
TRBV28	TRBJ1-1	NA	TRBD1	CASSSTGGSQNTEAFF	TGTGCCAGCAGTTCGACAGGGGGAAGTCAGAACACTGAAGCTTTCTTT
TRBV5-4	TRBJ2-7	NA	NA	CASSPWGSSRDIHEQYF	TGTGCCAGCAGCCCCTGGGGCAGCAGCCGGGACATCCACGAGCAGTACTTC
TRBV19	TRBJ1-5	NA	NA	CASSLDSTEFSNQPQHF	TGTGCCAGTAGTTTGGATTCGACAGAATTTAGCAATCAGCCCCAGCATTTT
TRBV18	TRBJ1-3	NA	NA	CASSQAGLRSGNTIYF	TGTGCCAGCTCACAGGCGGGCCTACGCTCTGGAAACACCATATATTTT
TRBV9	TRBJ1-2	NA	NA	CASSVGGRAYGYTF	TGTGCCAGCAGCGTAGGTGGCAGGGCTTATGGCTACACCTTC
TRBV5-5	TRBJ2-1	NA	TRBD2	CASSLGLAGVTYNEQFF	TGTGCCAGCAGCTTGGGACTAGCGGGAGTAACCTACAATGAGCAGTTCTTC
TRBV29-1	TRBJ2-5	NA	TRBD1	CSVVQGQETQYF	TGCAGCGTTGTACAGGGGCAAGAGACCCAGTACTTC
TRBV5-6	TRBJ1-1	once	TRBD1	CASRRTGKAFF	TGTGCCAGCCGCCGGACAGGGAAGGCTTTCTTT
TRBV12-5	TRBJ1-2	NA	NA	CASGLEFGGYTF	TGTGCTAGTGGTTTGGAATTCGGTGGCTACACCTTC
TRBV19	TRBJ1-3	NA	NA	CASRLAAVSGNTIYF	TGTGCCAGTAGATTGGCAGCGGTCTCTGGAAACACCATATATTTT
TRBV19	TRBJ1-2	NA	TRBD1	CASSIISGTARGYTF	TGTGCCAGTAGTATTATCTCCGGGACAGCACGGGGCTACACCTTC
TRBV12-3/TRBV12-4	TRBJ1-2	NA	TRBD1	CASSPRDRDYTF	TGTGCCAGCAGTCCACGAGACAGGGATTACACCTTC
TRBV6-6	TRBJ2-1	NA	TRBD2	CASSPGLVREQFF	TGTGCCAGCAGTCCCGGACTAGTCAGGGAGCAGTTCTTC
TRBV27	TRBJ2-1	NA	NA	CASSLLTSSYNEQFF	TGTGCCAGCAGTTTATTGACTAGCTCCTACAATGAGCAGTTCTTC
TRBV5-8	TRBJ1-1	once	NA	CASSLPRVTEAFF	TGTGCCAGCAGCTTACCCAGGGTAACTGAAGCTTTCTTT
TRBV13	TRBJ2-1	NA	TRBD2	CASSPGLALYNEQFF	TGTGCCAGCAGCCCTGGACTAGCTTTATACAATGAGCAGTTCTTC
TRBV5-1	TRBJ2-7	NA	TRBD1	CASSYTGTGGYEQYF	TGCGCCAGCAGCTACACCGGGACAGGGGGCTACGAGCAGTACTTC
TRBV28	TRBJ2-7	NA	TRBD1	CASSNNRGPVEQYF	TGTGCCAGCTCCAATAACAGGGGACCCGTCGAGCAGTACTTC
TRBV5-1	TRBJ1-1	NA	TRBD1	CASSWGQDTEAFF	TGCGCCAGCAGCTGGGGACAGGACACTGAAGCTTTCTTT
TRBV27	TRBJ2-3	NA	NA	CASSSPVFGRVSTDTQYF	TGTGCCAGCAGTTCCCCTGTGTTTGGGCGGGTCAGCACAGATACGCAGTATTTT
TRBV6-1	TRBJ1-1	NA	NA	CASSEGGKNTEAFF	TGTGCCAGCAGTGAAGGCGGAAAAAACACTGAAGCTTTCTTT
TRBV7-9	TRBJ2-7	NA	NA	CASSLDRRYEQYF	TGTGCCAGCAGCTTAGACAGACGCTACGAGCAGTACTTC
TRBV18	TRBJ1-3	NA	NA	CASSPAVLGASGNTIYF	TGTGCCAGCTCACCGGCCGTACTGGGGGCCTCTGGAAACACCATATATTTT
TRBV2	TRBJ2-7	NA	TRBD2	CASSPGVAGVLDEQYF	TGTGCCAGCAGTCCCGGGGTAGCGGGAGTGCTGGACGAGCAGTACTTC
TRBV7-9	TRBJ2-1	NA	TRBD1	CASSIRQGYNEQFF	TGTGCCAGCAGCATCCGACAGGGCTACAATGAGCAGTTCTTC
TRBV9	TRBJ2-2	NA	TRBD2	CASGRKSGSRTGELFF	TGTGCCAGCGGGAGGAAAAGCGGGAGCCGTACCGGGGAGCTGTTTTTT
TRBV3-1/TRBV3-2	TRBJ2-1	NA	NA	CASRRGGSGSYNEQFF	TGTGCCAGCAGGCGCGGAGGGAGTGGCTCCTACAATGAGCAGTTCTTC
TRBV3-1/TRBV3-2	TRBJ2-7	NA	TRBD1	CASSPGQGIYEQYF	TGTGCCAGCAGCCCGGGACAGGGAATCTACGAGCAGTACTTC
TRBV7-2	TRBJ1-4	NA	TRBD1	CASSFLIQGANEKLFF	TGTGCCAGCAGCTTCCTCATACAGGGGGCTAATGAAAAACTGTTTTTT
TRBV3-1/TRBV3-2	TRBJ2-3	NA	NA	CASSERSGGNTDTQYF	TGTGCCAGCAGTGAAAGGTCCGGGGGAAACACAGATACGCAGTATTTT
TRBV6-1	TRBJ1-2	once	NA	CASSEYTDYGYTF	TGTGCCAGCAGTGAGTATACAGATTATGGCTACACCTTC
TRBV5-1	TRBJ1-4	NA	NA	CASSTGGNEKLFF	TGCGCCAGCAGCACCGGGGGTAATGAAAAACTGTTTTTT